This TCR beta chain was profiled in a study of CD8 T cells in Susac syndrome. Whole-study context: The sequenced Susac syndrome patients comprised six with active disease and roughly eight in remission. Overall study findings and caveats: It was in TEMRA cells and active patients that Susac CD8+ clonal expansion peaked. Detection of Susac-specific public clones gave 15 to 20 in total CD8+ repertoires and roughly 5 in CD8+ TEMRA repertoires.

A remark on this clonotype: What it binds is not known.

Trimming removed 5 bases from V and 8 bases from J, with 12 bases in between. Germline values: CDR1 KGHSH, CDR2 LQKENI. CDR3 length: 12 residues. With random hexamers, about 0.45 to 1 ug RNA was reverse transcribed. Amplification of TCR beta CDR3 spanned 54 Vbeta and 13 Jbeta via immunoSEQ multiplex PCR. TCRdb reanalysed the immunoSEQ multiplex PCR reads using MiXCR and keeps one entry per CDR3 protein. The table includes some 120,000 distinct CDR3 sequences, about 94% detected once. The chain combines TRBV18 with TRBJ1-2; D gene unclear. Sequencing was performed on CD8+ T cells from PBMCs. The clonotype comes from a human donor with Susac syndrome. This CDR3 reads CASSISALGYTF. CDR3 DNA sequence: TGTGCCAGCTCAATATCGGCTCTAGGCTACACCTTC.